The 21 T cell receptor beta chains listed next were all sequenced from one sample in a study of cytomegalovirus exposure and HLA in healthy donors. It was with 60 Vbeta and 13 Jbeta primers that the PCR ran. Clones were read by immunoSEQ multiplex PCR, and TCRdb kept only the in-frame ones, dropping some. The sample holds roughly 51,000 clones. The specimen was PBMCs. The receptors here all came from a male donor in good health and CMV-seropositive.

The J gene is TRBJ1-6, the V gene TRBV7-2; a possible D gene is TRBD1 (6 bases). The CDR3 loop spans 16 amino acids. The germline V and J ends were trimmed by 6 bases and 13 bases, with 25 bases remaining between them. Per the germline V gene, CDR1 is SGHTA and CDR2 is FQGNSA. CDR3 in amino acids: CASRPDGDIVYAPLHF. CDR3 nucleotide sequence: TGTGCCAGCAGACCCGACGGGGACATCGTATATGCCCCCCTCCACTTT.

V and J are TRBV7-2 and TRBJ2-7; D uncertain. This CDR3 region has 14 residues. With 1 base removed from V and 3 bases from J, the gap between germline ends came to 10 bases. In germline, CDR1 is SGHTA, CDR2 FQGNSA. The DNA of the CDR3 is TGTGCCAGCAGCTTAGGTTCCAGGCTCTACGAGCAGTACTTC. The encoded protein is CASSLGSRLYEQYF.

The CDR3 reads CASSYPTGDYEQYF. CDR3 nucleotides: TGTGCCAGCAGCTATCCGACAGGTGACTACGAGCAGTACTTC. The chain uses TRBV5-6 and TRBJ2-7, with D maybe TRBD1 (6 bases). The CDR3 is 14 amino acids. V was clipped by 3 bases and J by 3 bases, with 13 bases between them. Germline V gene lookup returns CDR1 SGHDT and CDR2 YYEEEE.

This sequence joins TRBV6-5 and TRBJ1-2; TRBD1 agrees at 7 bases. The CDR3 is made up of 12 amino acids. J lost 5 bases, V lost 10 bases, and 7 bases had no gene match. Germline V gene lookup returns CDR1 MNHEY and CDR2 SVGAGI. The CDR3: CATSTGNYGYTF. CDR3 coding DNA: TGTGCCACCTCGACAGGGAATTATGGCTACACCTTC.

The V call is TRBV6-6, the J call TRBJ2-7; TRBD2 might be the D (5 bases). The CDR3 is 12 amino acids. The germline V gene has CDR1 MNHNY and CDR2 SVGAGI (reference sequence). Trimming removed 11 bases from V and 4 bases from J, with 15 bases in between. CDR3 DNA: TGTGCCGCCTTCGGGAACCTATACGAGCAGTACTTC. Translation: CAAFGNLYEQYF.

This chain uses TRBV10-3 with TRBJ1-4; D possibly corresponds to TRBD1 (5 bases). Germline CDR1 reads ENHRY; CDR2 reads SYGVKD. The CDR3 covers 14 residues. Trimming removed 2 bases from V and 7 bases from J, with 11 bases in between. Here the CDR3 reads CAISEGQRREKLFF. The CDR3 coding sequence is TGTGCCATCAGTGAGGGACAACGTCGTGAAAAACTGTTTTTT.

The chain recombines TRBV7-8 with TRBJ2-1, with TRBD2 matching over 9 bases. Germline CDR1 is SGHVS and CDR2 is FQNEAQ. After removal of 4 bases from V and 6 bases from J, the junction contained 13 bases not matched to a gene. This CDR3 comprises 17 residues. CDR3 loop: CASSYRRAGGPGNEQFF. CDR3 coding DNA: TGTGCCAGCAGCTACAGACGGGCGGGGGGGCCAGGCAATGAGCAGTTCTTC.

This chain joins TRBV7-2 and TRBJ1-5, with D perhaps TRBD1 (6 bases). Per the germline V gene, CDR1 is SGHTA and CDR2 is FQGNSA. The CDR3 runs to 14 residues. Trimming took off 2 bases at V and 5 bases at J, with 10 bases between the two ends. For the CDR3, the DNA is TGTGCCAGCAGCTTATCAGGGGTGGATCAGCCCCAGCATTTT. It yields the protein CASSLSGVDQPQHF.

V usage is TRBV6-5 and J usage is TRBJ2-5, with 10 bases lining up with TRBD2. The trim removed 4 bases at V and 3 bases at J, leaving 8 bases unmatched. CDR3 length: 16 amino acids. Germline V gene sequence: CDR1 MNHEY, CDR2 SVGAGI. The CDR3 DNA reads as TGTGCCAGCAGTTCGGGTAGCGGGGGGCTCAAAGAGACCCAGTACTTC. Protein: CASSSGSGGLKETQYF.

DNA for the CDR3: TGTGCCAGCAGTTACGGCAGAATTAACTATGGCTACACCTTC. This encodes CASSYGRINYGYTF. The chain couples TRBV6-5 to TRBJ1-2; D ambiguous. CDR3 length: 14 amino acids. Germline CDR1 is MNHEY and CDR2 is SVGAGI. Trimming left V 2 bases short and J 1 base short, with 8 bases between.

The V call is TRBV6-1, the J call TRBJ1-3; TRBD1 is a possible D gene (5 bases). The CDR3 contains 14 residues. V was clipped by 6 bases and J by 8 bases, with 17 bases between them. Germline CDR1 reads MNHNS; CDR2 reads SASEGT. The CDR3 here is CASRESRGVDTIYF. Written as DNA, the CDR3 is TGTGCCAGCAGAGAGTCTCGGGGGGTAGACACCATATATTTT.

CDR3 sequence: CASSAGDRESSPLHF. The CDR3, as DNA: TGTGCCAGCAGTGCCGGGGACAGGGAAAGCTCACCCCTCCACTTT. V gene TRBV25-1 combines with J gene TRBJ1-6; 9 bases align to TRBD1. The CDR3 is made up of 15 amino acids. Unmatched junction bases numbered 8, after V lost 4 bases and J lost 10 bases. The germline CDR1 and CDR2 sequences are MGHDK and SYGVNS.

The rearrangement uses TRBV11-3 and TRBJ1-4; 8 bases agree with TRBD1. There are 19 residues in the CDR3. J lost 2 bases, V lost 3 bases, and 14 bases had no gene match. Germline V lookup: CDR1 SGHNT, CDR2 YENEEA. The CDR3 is CASSFVWDRTIQTNEKLFF. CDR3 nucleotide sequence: TGTGCCAGCAGCTTTGTGTGGGACAGGACAATCCAGACTAATGAAAAACTGTTTTTT.

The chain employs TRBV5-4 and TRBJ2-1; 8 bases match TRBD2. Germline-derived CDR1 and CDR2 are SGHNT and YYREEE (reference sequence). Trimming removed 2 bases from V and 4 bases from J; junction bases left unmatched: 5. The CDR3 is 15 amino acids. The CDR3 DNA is TGTGCCAGCAGCTTAGCGGGGGTTATGTACAATGAGCAGTTCTTC. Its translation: CASSLAGVMYNEQFF.

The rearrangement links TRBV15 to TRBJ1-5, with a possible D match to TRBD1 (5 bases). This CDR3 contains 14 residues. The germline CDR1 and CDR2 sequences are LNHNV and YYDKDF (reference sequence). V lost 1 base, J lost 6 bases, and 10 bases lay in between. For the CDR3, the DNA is TGTGCCACCAGCAGAGGAACAGGCGTTCAGCCCCAGCATTTT. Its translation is CATSRGTGVQPQHF.

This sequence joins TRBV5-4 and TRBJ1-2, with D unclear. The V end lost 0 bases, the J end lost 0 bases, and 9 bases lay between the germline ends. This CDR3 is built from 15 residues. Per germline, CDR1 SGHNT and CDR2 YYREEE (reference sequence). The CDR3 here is CASSLVGRANYGYTF. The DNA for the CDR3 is TGTGCCAGCAGCTTGGTGGGCAGAGCTAACTATGGCTACACCTTC. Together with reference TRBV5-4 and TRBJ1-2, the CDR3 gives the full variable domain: ETGVTQSPTHLIKTRGQQVTLRCSSQSGHNTVSWYQQALGQGPQFIFQYYREEENGRGNFPPRFSGLQFPNYSSELNVNALELDDSALYLCASSLVGRANYGYTFGSGTRLTVV.

As DNA, the CDR3 is TGTGCCAGCAGCGCTAGCGGGGGGCCTGACACCGGGGAGCTGTTTTTT. Its protein is CASSASGGPDTGELFF. The V gene is TRBV9, the J gene TRBJ2-2; TRBD2 matches 11 bases. J gave up 3 bases and V 3 bases, and 4 bases lay outside the gene matches. The germline CDR1 and CDR2 sequences are SGDLS and YYNGEE. This CDR3 is built from 16 residues.

CDR3 amino acids: CASSSPEGTTEAFF. Here the CDR3 DNA reads TGTGCCAGCAGCTCCCCGGAGGGGACCACTGAAGCTTTCTTT. The chain recombines TRBV9 with TRBJ1-1; tentative D call: TRBD1 (5 bases). Germline loops: CDR1 SGDLS, CDR2 YYNGEE. The CDR3 loop spans 14 amino acids. V was shortened by 4 bases and J by 4 bases, with 14 bases between the two germline ends.

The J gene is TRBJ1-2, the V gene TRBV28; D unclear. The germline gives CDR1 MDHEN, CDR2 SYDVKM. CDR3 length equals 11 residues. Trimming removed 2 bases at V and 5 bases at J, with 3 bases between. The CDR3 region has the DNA TGTGCCAGCAGTTTACAGTATGGCTACACCTTC. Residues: CASSLQYGYTF.

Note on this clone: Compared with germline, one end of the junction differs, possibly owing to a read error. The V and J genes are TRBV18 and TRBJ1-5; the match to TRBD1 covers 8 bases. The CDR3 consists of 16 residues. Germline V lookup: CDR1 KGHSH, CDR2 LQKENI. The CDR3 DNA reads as TGTGCCAGCTTACCAGGCCAGGGGGCGTCTGCTCAGCCCCAGCATTTT. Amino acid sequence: CASLPGQGASAQPQHF.

The chain's CDR3 is CASSPGQGSSETQYF. CDR3 in DNA: TGTGCCAGCAGTCCGGGACAGGGGTCGTCTGAGACCCAGTACTTC. The V gene is TRBV11-3, the J gene TRBJ2-5, with 10 bases identical to TRBD1. This CDR3 comprises 15 residues. V dropped 6 bases and J dropped 5; count of bases not matched to a gene: 9. The germline CDR1 and CDR2 sequences are SGHNT and YENEEA.